This T cell receptor (beta chain) emerged from a study of blood T cell repertoires in COVID-19. The wider study: Researchers got acute and convalescent COVID-19 samples from the United States, Italy and Spain. Sample material is recorded as cDNA or gDNA derived from T cells, B-cell-depleted T cells, or PBMCs.

Only in-frame clones appear in the TCRdb table, and some are missing; sequencing was by immunoSEQ multiplex PCR. The table shows 300,000 to 350,000 clones, with around 88% occurring only once. The J segment lost 8 bases and the V segment lost 5 bases, leaving 8 bases of the junction unmatched. The CDR3 sequence is 13 residues long. From germline, CDR1 is MRHNA and CDR2 SNTAGT. The rearrangement links TRBV6-4 to TRBJ1-2; 7 bases line up with TRBD1. This sequence was found in a woman aged 25 to 45 with COVID-19, enrolled during active disease. The material sequenced was peripheral blood. CDR3 bases: TGTGCCAGCAGTACTGACAGGGAAGGGGGCTACACCTTC. Translated: CASSTDREGGYTF.